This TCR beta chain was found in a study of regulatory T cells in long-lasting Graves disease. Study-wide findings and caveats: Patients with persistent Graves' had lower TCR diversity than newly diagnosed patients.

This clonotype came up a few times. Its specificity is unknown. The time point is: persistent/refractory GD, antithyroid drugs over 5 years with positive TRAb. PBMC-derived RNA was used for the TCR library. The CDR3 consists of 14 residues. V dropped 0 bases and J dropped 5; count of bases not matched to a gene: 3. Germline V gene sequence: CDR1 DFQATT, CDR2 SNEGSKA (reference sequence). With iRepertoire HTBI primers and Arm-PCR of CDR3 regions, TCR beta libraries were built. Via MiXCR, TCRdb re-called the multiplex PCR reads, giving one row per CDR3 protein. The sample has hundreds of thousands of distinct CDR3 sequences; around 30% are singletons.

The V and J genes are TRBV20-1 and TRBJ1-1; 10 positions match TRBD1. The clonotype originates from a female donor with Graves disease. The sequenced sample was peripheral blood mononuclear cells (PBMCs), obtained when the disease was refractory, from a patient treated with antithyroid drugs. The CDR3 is CSARETGGTTEAFF. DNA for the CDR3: TGCAGTGCTAGAGAGACAGGGGGCACGACTGAAGCTTTCTTT.